This TCR beta chain was documented in a study of low-dose radiotherapy and immunotherapy resistance in tumors (dated by TCRdb to 2021 to 2024). At the level of the whole study: In Cohort 1, 0.5 Gy per fraction was delivered every 2 weeks, and a total PTV dose of 6.5 Gy was prescribed. Patients in Cohort 2 were given 1 Gy per fraction every two weeks, for a total of 13 Gy across 26 weeks. Patients were given nivolumab as a 240 mg flat dose every two weeks and ipilimumab at 1 mg/kg every six weeks, with both drugs delivered intravenously. Every two weeks, patients got intravenous cyclophosphamide at 200 mg/m2, given one day ahead of each radiation and immunotherapy administration. Starting on cycle 1 day 1, patients took 300 mg of aspirin by mouth once a day for four cycles. Randomization of trial participants into treatment groups was not performed. The translational analysis covered eight patients: three from the first dose cohort and the first five from the second dose cohort.

Donors were enrolled in RACIN, a single-arm phase I dose-escalation trial combining nivolumab, ipilimumab, aspirin, low-dose cyclophosphamide and low-dose radiotherapy. Patients were eligible if they had advanced solid tumors that were TIL-negative. Superscript III and a set of TRAV- and TRBV-specific primers were used to synthesize first-strand cDNA, so that both TCRalpha and TCRbeta chains were covered. TCRs were amplified for about 19 PCR cycles with Phusion, using a constant-region primer paired with the adapter attached to the V primers. Isolated mRNA was amplified with the MessageAmp II aRNA Amplification Kit, using a roughly 15-hour in vitro transcription at 37°C. The Dynabeads mRNA DIRECT Purification Kit was used to isolate the mRNA for TCR sequencing. Indexed Illumina adapters were added in a second Phusion PCR of around 27 cycles, and the PCR products were purified with AMPure XP beads. On the authors' methods: Custom Perl scripts pooled TCR sequences encoding the same protein, removed out-of-frame sequences and computed each clonotype's abundance. The analysis excluded TCR sequences that were supported by just one read. Shannon entropy, Gini index, clonality, richness, and the frequency of TCRs shared between repertoires were included as repertoire metrics. TCRdb reworked the public reads: Q25 trimming with fastp, MiXCR clone assembly, productive beta chains retained. Here each entry gathers all rows of one CDR3 protein and keeps the most common genes and DNA. Here the V and J calls rest on TCRdb's processing, not on the authors' analysis. This sample comprises approximately 9,000 distinct CDR3 sequences, about 70% of them detected only once. The top ten constitute 6% to 7% of the sample.

In this sample, this clonotype turned up once. There is no known antigen for this receptor. No much larger clone is present one base from it, and per-base qualities are unavailable. A solitary read yields weak support. This TCR derives from a human donor with advanced metastatic prostate, ovarian, gallbladder or colorectal cancer (not recorded which). This table probably holds off-target reads from a library built for another chain.

At the DNA level, the sequence is TGTGCCAGTAGGAGGACAGGGAACACTGAAGCTTTCTTT. It is translated as CASRRTGNTEAFF. The receptor chain draws on TRBV19 and TRBJ1-1; TRBD1 lines up with 7 middle nucleotides. From the cysteine through the phenylalanine, the CDR3 covers 13 amino acids. Only the CDR3 portion is preserved as DNA: 39 bases, with reading frame beginning at the first base. Unmatched junction bases come to 2, with V trimmed by 6 bases and J by 1 base. The germline V gene encodes CDR1 LNHDA and CDR2 SQIVND (reference sequence). The full variable domain, with segments outside the CDR3 supplied by the reference TRBV19 and TRBJ1-1 proteins, appears as DGGITQSPKYLFRKEGQNVTLSCEQNLNHDAMYWYRQDPGQGLRLIYYSQIVNDFQKGDIAEGYSVSREKKESFPLTVTSAQKNPTAFYLCASRRTGNTEAFFGQGTRLTVV.